Shown below are 18 T cell receptor beta chains from a single sample sequenced in a study of blood T cell repertoires in COVID-19. Assay: immunoSEQ multiplex PCR; the TCRdb copy retains only in-frame clones and omits some. In the table there are about 350,000 clones, 88% of which are singletons. Sequencing input: PBMCs or T cells enriched from blood (not recorded which). These receptors originate from a woman aged 25-40 years who had been exposed to COVID-19.

The V call is TRBV25-1, the J call TRBJ1-3; TRBD1 might be the D (5 bases). With 1 base removed from V and 2 bases from J, the gap between germline ends came to 6 bases. Germline V gene lookup returns CDR1 MGHDK and CDR2 SYGVNS. The CDR3 has 14 residues. The CDR3 nucleotides are TGTGCCAGCAGTGAATCGGGGGCTGGAAACACCATATATTTT. This encodes CASSESGAGNTIYF.

This sequence joins TRBV11-3 and TRBJ2-7; 14 bases fit TRBD2. After removal of 4 bases from V and 4 bases from J, the junction contained 15 bases not matched to a gene. This CDR3 is 19 amino acids long. CDR1 is SGHNT, CDR2 YENEEA, per germline. The CDR3 sequence: CASSSYMTSGRANPYEQYF. In DNA form, the CDR3 reads TGTGCCAGCAGCTCTTATATGACTAGCGGGAGGGCCAATCCTTACGAGCAGTACTTC.

This clone was detected only once. The chain has TRBV9 and TRBJ2-2; 8 nucleotides agree with TRBD2. V dropped 0 bases and J dropped 4; count of bases not matched to a gene: 5. Germline V gives CDR1 SGDLS, CDR2 YYNGEE. CDR3 size: 16 residues. The DNA for the CDR3 is TGTGCCAGCAGCGTAGGCGACGGGAGGGGCACCGGGGAGCTGTTTTTT. Translated, it gives CASSVGDGRGTGELFF.

This chain's CDR3 is CASLTTGSNEKLFF. As DNA, the CDR3 is TGTGCCAGCCTCACGACCGGGTCTAATGAAAAACTGTTTTTT. The gene calls are TRBV28 and TRBJ1-4; D is unresolved. The CDR3 has 14 amino acids. V lost 8 bases to trimming and J lost 3 bases, with 13 bases between them. CDR1 is MDHEN and CDR2 is SYDVKM in the germline V gene.

The rearrangement links TRBV5-1 to TRBJ2-7; no definite D call. V lost 0 bases to trimming and J lost 1 base, with 5 bases between them. Germline lookup yields CDR1 SGHRS and CDR2 YFSETQ. The CDR3 runs 13 residues. DNA of the CDR3: TGCGCCAGCAGCTTGGTAATATCCTACGAGCAGTACTTC. Amino acids: CASSLVISYEQYF.

The V gene is TRBV24-1, the J gene TRBJ2-5; D is unresolved. CDR1 KGHDR and CDR2 SFDVKD come from the germline V gene. This CDR3 is built from 13 residues. V lost 4 bases and J 5 bases, leaving 10 bases between the germline ends. CDR3 in DNA: TGTGCCACCAGTGAACCCAGTGTGGAGACCCAGTACTTC. Residues: CATSEPSVETQYF.

The chain carries TRBV7-9 and TRBJ2-3; 7 bases fit TRBD2. The trim removed 4 bases at V and 10 bases at J, leaving 8 bases unmatched. The CDR3 has 13 amino acids. CDR1 and CDR2 (germline): SEHNR, FQNEAQ (reference sequence). CDR3 amino acids: CASSSTWTRAQYF. The CDR3 DNA reads TGTGCCAGCAGCTCTACCTGGACTAGGGCGCAGTATTTT.

The chain has TRBV15 and TRBJ1-6; D is unresolved. V lost 1 base and J lost 7, with 14 bases in between. Germline V lookup: CDR1 LNHNV, CDR2 YYDKDF (reference sequence). This CDR3 has 16 residues. CDR3 nucleotides: TGTGCCACCAGCAGAGTTCGGGGATGGTCGAATTCACCCCTCCACTTT. It is translated as CATSRVRGWSNSPLHF.

This chain links TRBV18 with TRBJ1-5; 9 nucleotides align to TRBD1. CDR3 length: 18 amino acids. J lost 2 bases, V lost 3 bases, and 11 bases had no gene match. Per the germline V gene, CDR1 is KGHSH and CDR2 is LQKENI. The CDR3 DNA follows: TGTGCCAGCTCACCCTGGGGACAGGGCCAGGGGGGCAATCAGCCCCAGCATTTT. Amino acids: CASSPWGQGQGGNQPQHF.

This chain links TRBV7-9 with TRBJ2-7; 8 nucleotides align to TRBD1. The length of the CDR3 is 13 residues. CDR1 and CDR2 (germline): SEHNR, FQNEAQ (reference sequence). V lost 6 bases and J lost 5; bases outside the gene matches: 6. CDR3 DNA sequence: TGTGCCAGCAGTCCCAGGGGGCTCGACGAGCAGTACTTC. It encodes CASSPRGLDEQYF. The complete variable domain, with remaining parts taken from reference TRBV7-9 and TRBJ2-7, reads DTGVSQNPRHKITKRGQNVTFRCDPISEHNRLYWYRQTLGQGPEFLTYFQNEAQLEKSRLLSDRFSAERPKGSFSTLEIQRTEQGDSAMYLCASSPRGLDEQYFGPGTRLTVT.

This sequence joins TRBV5-1 and TRBJ2-2; D is possibly TRBD2 (6 bases). Germline lookup yields CDR1 SGHRS and CDR2 YFSETQ. V lost 4 bases to trimming and J lost 0 bases, with 10 bases between them. The CDR3 has 15 amino acids. CDR3 region: CASSTSISNTGELFF. The CDR3 nucleotides are TGCGCCAGCAGCACTAGCATTTCGAACACCGGGGAGCTGTTTTTT. Supplemented by reference TRBV5-1 and TRBJ2-2, the full variable domain reads KAGVTQTPRYLIKTRGQQVTLSCSPISGHRSVSWYQQTPGQGLQFLFEYFSETQRNKGNFPGRFSGRQFSNSRSEMNVSTLELGDSALYLCASSTSISNTGELFFGEGSRLTVL.

V and J are TRBV15 and TRBJ2-1, with 9 nucleotides matching TRBD1. The V segment lost 4 bases and the J segment 5 bases; nucleotides outside the gene matches: 12. The CDR3 extends over 17 amino acids. Germline lookup yields CDR1 LNHNV and CDR2 YYDKDF (reference sequence). The CDR3 loop reads CATSTPRTGELHNEQFF. Written as DNA, the CDR3 is TGTGCCACCAGCACCCCCCGGACAGGGGAGCTCCACAATGAGCAGTTCTTC.

The V call is TRBV6-5, the J call TRBJ1-1, with D possibly being TRBD1 (5 bases). The CDR3 is 14 residues long. CDR1 MNHEY and CDR2 SVGAGI come from the germline V gene. The V end was cut by 8 bases, the J end by 4 bases, with 17 bases between. The DNA for the CDR3 is TGTGCCAGCGTCTCGGGGGTACGGGGCACTGAAGCTTTCTTT. The encoded protein is CASVSGVRGTEAFF.

This clone is a singleton in its sample. This chain connects TRBV29-1 to TRBJ1-2; TRBD1 might be the D (5 bases). The germline gives CDR1 SQVTM, CDR2 ANQGSEA. V was cut by 3 bases and J by 6 bases, with 14 bases left in between. There are 13 residues in the CDR3. The CDR3 sequence: CSVDFFGGHGYTF. DNA of the CDR3: TGCAGCGTTGATTTCTTCGGGGGACATGGCTACACCTTC.

The chain employs TRBV5-4 and TRBJ1-5, with D hard to call. CDR3 size: 14 residues. Trimming shortened V by 4 bases and J by 4 bases, and 12 bases separated the two germline ends. Germline CDR1 reads SGHNT; CDR2 reads YYREEE (reference sequence). CDR3 sequence: CASSPDGGNQPQHF. CDR3 DNA: TGTGCCAGCAGCCCTGACGGCGGAAATCAGCCCCAGCATTTT.

The J gene is TRBJ2-3, the V gene TRBV7-9; the D gene is possibly TRBD1 (6 bases). Germline V gene data show CDR1 as SEHNR and CDR2 as FQNEAQ (reference sequence). V gave up 5 bases and J gave up 0 bases, with 9 bases separating them. There are 14 residues in the CDR3. The CDR3 is CASSTGPSTDTQYF. The CDR3 DNA reads as TGTGCCAGCAGCACAGGGCCAAGCACAGATACGCAGTATTTT.

This rearrangement joins TRBV7-7 to TRBJ2-7; 12 bases line up with TRBD2. The CDR3 length is 15 residues. Germline trimming cut 5 bases from V and 2 bases from J; bases unmatched to any gene: 4. The germline CDR1 and CDR2 sequences are SSHAT and FNYEAQ (reference sequence). CDR3 amino acids: CASSTLAGGAYEQYF. For the CDR3, the DNA is TGTGCCAGCAGCACACTAGCGGGAGGTGCCTACGAGCAGTACTTC.

This clone was detected a few times. The CDR3 protein is CASSLVGTGSHEQYF. As DNA, the CDR3 is TGTGCCAGCAGCTTGGTGGGGACAGGGTCCCACGAGCAGTACTTC. The J gene is TRBJ2-7, the V gene TRBV5-5; 9 nucleotides agree with TRBD1. V shed 0 bases, J shed 5 bases, and the junction held 6 bases outside the gene matches. The CDR3 consists of 15 residues. Germline loops: CDR1 SGHKS, CDR2 YYEKEE (reference sequence).